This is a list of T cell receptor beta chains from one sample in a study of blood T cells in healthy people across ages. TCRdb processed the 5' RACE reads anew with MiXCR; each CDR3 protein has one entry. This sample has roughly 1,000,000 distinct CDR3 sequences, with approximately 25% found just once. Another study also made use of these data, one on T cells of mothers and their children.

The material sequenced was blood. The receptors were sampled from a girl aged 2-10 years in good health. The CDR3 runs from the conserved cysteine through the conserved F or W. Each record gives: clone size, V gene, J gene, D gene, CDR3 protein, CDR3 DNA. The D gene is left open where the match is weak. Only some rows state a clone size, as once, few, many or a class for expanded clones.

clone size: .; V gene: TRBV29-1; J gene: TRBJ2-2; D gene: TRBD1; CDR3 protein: CSASKGQGNTGELFF; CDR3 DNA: TGCAGCGCCTCAAAGGGACAGGGAAACACCGGGGAGCTGTTTTTT
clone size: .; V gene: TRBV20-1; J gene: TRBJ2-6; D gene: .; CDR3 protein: CSAPNPGANVLTF; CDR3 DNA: TGCAGTGCCCCAAATCCTGGGGCCAACGTCCTGACTTTC
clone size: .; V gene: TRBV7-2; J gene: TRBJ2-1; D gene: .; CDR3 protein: CASSSVAYNEQFF; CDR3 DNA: TGTGCCAGCTCGAGCGTCGCCTACAATGAGCAGTTCTTC
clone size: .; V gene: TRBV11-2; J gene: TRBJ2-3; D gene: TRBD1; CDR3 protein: CASSSDPRDRETDTQYF; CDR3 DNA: TGTGCCAGCAGCTCTGACCCCCGGGACAGGGAAACAGATACGCAGTATTTT
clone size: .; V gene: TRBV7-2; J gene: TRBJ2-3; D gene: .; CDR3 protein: CASSSFRVSLDTQYF; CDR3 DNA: TGTGCCAGCAGCTCCTTTCGAGTCTCCCTCGATACGCAGTATTTT
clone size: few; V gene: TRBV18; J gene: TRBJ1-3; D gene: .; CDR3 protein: CASSPNSRGTGNTIYF; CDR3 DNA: TGTGCCAGCTCACCAAATTCCAGGGGAACTGGAAACACCATATATTTT
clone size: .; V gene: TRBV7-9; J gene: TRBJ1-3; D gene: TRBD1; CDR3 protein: CACSTTETGRNTIYF; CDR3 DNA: TGTGCCTGCAGCACAACGGAGACAGGGCGAAACACCATATATTTT
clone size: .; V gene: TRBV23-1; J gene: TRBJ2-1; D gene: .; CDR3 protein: CASSQSTGEQFF; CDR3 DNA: TGCGCCAGCAGTCAATCCACAGGCGAGCAGTTCTTC
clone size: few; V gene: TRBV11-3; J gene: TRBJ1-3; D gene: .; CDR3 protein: CASSLDHGNTIYF; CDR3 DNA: TGTGCCAGCAGCCTCGACCACGGAAACACCATATATTTT
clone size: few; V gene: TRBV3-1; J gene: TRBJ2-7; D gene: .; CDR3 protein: CASSQEQQDQYEQYF; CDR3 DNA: TGTGCCAGCAGCCAAGAACAACAGGATCAATACGAGCAGTACTTC
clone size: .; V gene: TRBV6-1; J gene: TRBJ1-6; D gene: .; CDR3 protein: CASSEWSGQGNSPLHF; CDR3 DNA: TGTGCCAGCAGTGAATGGTCGGGGCAGGGGAATTCACCCCTCCACTTT
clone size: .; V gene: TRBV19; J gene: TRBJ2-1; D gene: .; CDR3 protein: CASSSFWGEDEQFF; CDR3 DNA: TGTGCCAGTAGTAGCTTTTGGGGGGAAGATGAGCAGTTCTTC
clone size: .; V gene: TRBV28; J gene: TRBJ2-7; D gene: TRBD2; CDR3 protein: CASGSSSYEQYF; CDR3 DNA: TGCGCCAGCGGGAGTTCGTCCTACGAGCAGTACTTC
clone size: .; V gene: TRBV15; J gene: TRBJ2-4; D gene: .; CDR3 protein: CATSRREVRAFSWDIQYF; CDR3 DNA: TGTGCCACCAGCAGACGGGAAGTCAGGGCCTTCTCTTGGGACATTCAGTACTTC
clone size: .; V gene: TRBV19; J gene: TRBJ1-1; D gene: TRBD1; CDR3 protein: CASRWTGGEAFF; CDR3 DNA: TGTGCCAGTAGATGGACAGGAGGCGAAGCTTTCTTT
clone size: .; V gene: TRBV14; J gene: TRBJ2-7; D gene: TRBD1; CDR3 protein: CASSRRGFAYEQYF; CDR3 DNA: TGTGCCAGCAGCCGCAGGGGGTTCGCCTACGAGCAGTACTTC
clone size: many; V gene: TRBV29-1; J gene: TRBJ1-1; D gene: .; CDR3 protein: CSVEGGGTEAFF; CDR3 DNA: TGCAGCGTTGAAGGCGGGGGGACGGAAGCTTTCTTT
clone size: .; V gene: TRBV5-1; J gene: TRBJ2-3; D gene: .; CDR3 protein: CASRDSEWDTQYF; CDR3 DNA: TGCGCCAGCAGGGACTCGGAATGGGATACGCAGTACTTT
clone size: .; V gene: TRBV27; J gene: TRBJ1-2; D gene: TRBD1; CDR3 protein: CASRTGGDGYTF; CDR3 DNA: TGTGCCAGTCGGACAGGGGGAGATGGCTACACCTTC
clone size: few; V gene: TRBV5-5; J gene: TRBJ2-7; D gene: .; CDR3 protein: CASSWGASYEQYF; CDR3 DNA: TGTGCCAGCAGCTGGGGGGCCTCCTACGAGCAGTACTTC
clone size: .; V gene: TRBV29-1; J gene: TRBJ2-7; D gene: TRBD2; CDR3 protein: CSVDMSGTRSKREATYEQYF; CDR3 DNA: TGCAGCGTTGATATGTCCGGGACCCGCTCCAAGCGGGAGGCAACCTACGAGCAGTACTTC
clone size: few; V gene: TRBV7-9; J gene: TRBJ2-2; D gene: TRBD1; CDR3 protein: CAKRQGNTGELFF; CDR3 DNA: TGTGCCAAACGACAGGGGAACACCGGGGAGCTGTTTTTT
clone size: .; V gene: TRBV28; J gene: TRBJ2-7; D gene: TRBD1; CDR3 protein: CASSSFQGARPYEQYF; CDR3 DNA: TGTGCCAGCAGTTCATTCCAGGGGGCCCGACCCTACGAGCAGTACTTC
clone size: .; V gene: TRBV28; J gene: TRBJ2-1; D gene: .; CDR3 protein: CASSPPGSGQSFNEQFF; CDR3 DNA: TGTGCCAGTAGTCCCCCCGGGTCGGGGCAAAGTTTCAATGAGCAGTTCTTC
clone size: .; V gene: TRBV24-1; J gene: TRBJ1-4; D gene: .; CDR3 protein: CATSEGRSGTNEKLFF; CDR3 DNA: TGTGCCACCAGTGAAGGGCGAAGTGGAACTAATGAAAAACTGTTTTTT
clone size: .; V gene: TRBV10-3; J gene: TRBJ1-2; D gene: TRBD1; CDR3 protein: CASRSGQGDYGYTF; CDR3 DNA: TGTGCCAGCCGATCGGGACAGGGTGACTATGGCTACACCTTC
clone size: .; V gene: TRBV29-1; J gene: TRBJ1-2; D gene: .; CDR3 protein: CSVGSDSGGYTF; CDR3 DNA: TGCAGCGTTGGGTCCGACAGCGGTGGCTACACCTTC
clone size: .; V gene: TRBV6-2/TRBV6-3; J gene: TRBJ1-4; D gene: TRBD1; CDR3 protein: CASSYSMGQVEKLFF; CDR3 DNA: TGTGCCAGCAGTTACTCGATGGGACAGGTTGAAAAACTGTTTTTT
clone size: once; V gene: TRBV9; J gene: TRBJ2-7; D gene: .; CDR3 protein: CASSVGDWAPYEQYF; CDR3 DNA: TGTGCCAGCAGCGTAGGGGACTGGGCCCCCTACGAGCAGTACTTC
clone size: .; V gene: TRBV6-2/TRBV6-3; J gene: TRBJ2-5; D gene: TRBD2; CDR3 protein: CASSLSLLAEETQYF; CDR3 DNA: TGTGCCAGCAGTCTCTCTCTTCTAGCGGAAGAGACCCAGTACTTC
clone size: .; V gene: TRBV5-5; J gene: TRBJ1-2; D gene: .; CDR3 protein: CASSLEDVGTNGYTF; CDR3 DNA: TGTGCCAGCAGCTTGGAGGATGTAGGGACTAATGGCTACACCTTC
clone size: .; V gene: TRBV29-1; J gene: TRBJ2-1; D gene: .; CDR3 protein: CSVELLVAEEFGEQFF; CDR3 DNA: TGCAGCGTTGAATTACTTGTAGCGGAGGAGTTCGGTGAGCAGTTCTTC
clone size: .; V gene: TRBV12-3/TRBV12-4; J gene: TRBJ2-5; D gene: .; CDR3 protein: CATRHGGARETQYF; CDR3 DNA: TGTGCCACCCGACACGGAGGGGCCCGAGAGACCCAGTACTTC
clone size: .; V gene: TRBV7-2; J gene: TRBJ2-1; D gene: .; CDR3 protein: CASSLDRGNNEQFF; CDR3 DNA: TGTGCCAGCAGCTTAGATAGGGGTAACAATGAGCAGTTCTTC
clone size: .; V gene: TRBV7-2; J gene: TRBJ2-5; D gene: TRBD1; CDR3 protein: CASSPDRGKETQYF; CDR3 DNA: TGTGCCAGCAGTCCGGACAGGGGAAAAGAGACCCAGTACTTC
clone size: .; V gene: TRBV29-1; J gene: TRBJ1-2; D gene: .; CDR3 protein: CSVAYRVDYGYTF; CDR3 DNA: TGCAGCGTTGCTTACAGGGTAGACTATGGCTACACCTTC
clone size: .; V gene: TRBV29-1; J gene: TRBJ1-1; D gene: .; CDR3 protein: CSVTGLAVSNTEAFF; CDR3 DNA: TGCAGCGTCACAGGGTTGGCGGTTTCAAACACTGAAGCTTTCTTT
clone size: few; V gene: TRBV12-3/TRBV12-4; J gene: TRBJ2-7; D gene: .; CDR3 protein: CASSFGQNLYEQYF; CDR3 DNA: TGTGCCAGCAGTTTTGGACAGAACCTCTACGAGCAGTACTTC
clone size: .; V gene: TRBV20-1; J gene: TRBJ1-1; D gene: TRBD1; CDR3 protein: CSALTGSNTEAFF; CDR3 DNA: TGCAGTGCGTTGACAGGGTCGAACACTGAAGCTTTCTTT
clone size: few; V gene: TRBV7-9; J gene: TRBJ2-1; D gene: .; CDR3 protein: CASSLGVSDNEQFF; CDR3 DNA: TGTGCCAGCAGCTTAGGGGTGTCCGACAATGAGCAGTTCTTC
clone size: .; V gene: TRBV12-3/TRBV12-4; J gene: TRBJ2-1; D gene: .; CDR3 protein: CASSLGGAGGEQFF; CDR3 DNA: TGTGCCAGCAGTTTAGGAGGGGCTGGCGGTGAGCAGTTCTTC
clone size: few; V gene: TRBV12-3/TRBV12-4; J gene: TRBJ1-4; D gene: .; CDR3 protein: CASSSERREKLFF; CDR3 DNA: TGTGCCAGCAGTTCGGAGCGGCGTGAAAAACTGTTTTTT
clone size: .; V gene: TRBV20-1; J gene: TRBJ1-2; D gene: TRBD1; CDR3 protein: CSAHKAGGRGYTF; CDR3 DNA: TGCAGTGCTCACAAAGCAGGGGGCCGGGGCTACACCTTC
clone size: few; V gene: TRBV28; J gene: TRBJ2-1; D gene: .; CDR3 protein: CASKGVEGLGHEQFF; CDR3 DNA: TGTGCCAGTAAGGGGGTGGAGGGACTGGGGCATGAGCAGTTCTTC
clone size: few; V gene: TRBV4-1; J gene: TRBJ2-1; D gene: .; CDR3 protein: CASSLIAGAGEQFF; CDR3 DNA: TGCGCCAGCAGCCTGATAGCCGGAGCGGGTGAGCAGTTCTTC